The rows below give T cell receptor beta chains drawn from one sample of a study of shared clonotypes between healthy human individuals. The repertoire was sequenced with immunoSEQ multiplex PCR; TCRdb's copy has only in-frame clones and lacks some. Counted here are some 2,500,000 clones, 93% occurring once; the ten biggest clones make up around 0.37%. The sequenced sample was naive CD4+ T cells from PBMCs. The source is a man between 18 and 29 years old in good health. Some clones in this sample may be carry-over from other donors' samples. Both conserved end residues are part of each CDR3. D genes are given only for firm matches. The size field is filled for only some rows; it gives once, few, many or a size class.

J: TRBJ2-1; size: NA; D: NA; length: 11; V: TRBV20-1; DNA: TGCAGTGCTAGCCCGACAGCCGAGCAGTTCTTC; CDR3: CSASPTAEQFF
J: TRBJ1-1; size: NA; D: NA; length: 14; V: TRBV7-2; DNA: TGTGCCAGCAGCAAACAGGGACGAGGCACTGAAGCTTTCTTT; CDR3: CASSKQGRGTEAFF
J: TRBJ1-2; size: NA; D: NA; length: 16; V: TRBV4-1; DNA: TGCGCCAGCAGCCAAGGCGGACTGACAGTGCTCTATGGCTACACCTTC; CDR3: CASSQGGLTVLYGYTF
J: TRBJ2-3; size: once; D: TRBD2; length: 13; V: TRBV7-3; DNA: TGTGCCAGCAGCCTGTCAGCGGGGGATACGCAGTATTTT; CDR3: CASSLSAGDTQYF
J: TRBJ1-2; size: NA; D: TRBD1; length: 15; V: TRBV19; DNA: TGTGCCAGTAGTACGACAGGGGCTTGGAACTATGGCTACACCTTC; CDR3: CASSTTGAWNYGYTF
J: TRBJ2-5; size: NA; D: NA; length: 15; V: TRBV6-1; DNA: TGTGCCAGCAGTCTTTCGACGGGAACCCAAGAGACCCAGTACTTC; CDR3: CASSLSTGTQETQYF
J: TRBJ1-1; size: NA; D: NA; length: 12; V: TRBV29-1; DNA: TGCAGCGTCGCCAAAAGGATGACTGAAGCTTTCTTT; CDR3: CSVAKRMTEAFF
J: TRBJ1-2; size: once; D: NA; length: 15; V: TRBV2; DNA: TGTGCCAGCAGTGTTGGAACAGGGCCTATGAGTGGCTACACCTTC; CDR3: CASSVGTGPMSGYTF
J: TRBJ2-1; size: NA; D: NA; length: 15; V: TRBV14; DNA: TGTGCCAGCAGCCTTGGACCTGGCGCCTACAATGAGCAGTTCTTC; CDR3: CASSLGPGAYNEQFF
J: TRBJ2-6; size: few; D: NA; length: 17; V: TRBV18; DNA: TGTGCCAGCTCACAGGACTCGCCCAGCTCTGGGGCCAACGTCCTGACTTTC; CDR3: CASSQDSPSSGANVLTF
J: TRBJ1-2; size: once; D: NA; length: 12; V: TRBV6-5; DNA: TGTGCCAGCAGAGATATGTCGGGTGGCTACACCTTC; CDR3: CASRDMSGGYTF
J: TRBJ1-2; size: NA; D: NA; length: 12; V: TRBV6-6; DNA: TGTGCCAGCACCCAGGGAGGGTATGGCTACACCTTC; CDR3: CASTQGGYGYTF
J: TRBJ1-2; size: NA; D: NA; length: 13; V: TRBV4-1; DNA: TGCGCCAGCAGGGGGATGGGGACCTATGGCTGCACCTTC; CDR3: CASRGMGTYGCTF
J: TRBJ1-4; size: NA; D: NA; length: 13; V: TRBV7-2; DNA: TGTGCCAGCAGCCTGGTGGGCGTCGTACAACTGTTTTTT; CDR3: CASSLVGVVQLFF
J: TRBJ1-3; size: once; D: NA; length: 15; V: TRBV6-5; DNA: TGTGCCAGCAGTTACTCGACGGACGGAGGAAACACCATATATTTT; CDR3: CASSYSTDGGNTIYF
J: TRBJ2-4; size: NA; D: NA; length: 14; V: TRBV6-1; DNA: TGTGCCAGCAGTGAAAGGGTAGGATGGGACATTCAGTACTTC; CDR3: CASSERVGWDIQYF
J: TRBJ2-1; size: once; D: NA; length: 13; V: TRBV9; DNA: TGTGCCAGCAGCCCCAGACTCGGTTCTGAGCAGTTCTTC; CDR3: CASSPRLGSEQFF
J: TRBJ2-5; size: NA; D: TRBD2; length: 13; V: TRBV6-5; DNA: TGTGCCAGCAGATCAGCGGGAGTAGAGACCCAGTACTTC; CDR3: CASRSAGVETQYF
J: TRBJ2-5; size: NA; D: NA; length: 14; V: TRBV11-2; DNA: TGTGCCAGCAGCCCAGGGCGGGGTTTAGAGACCCAGTACTTC; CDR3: CASSPGRGLETQYF
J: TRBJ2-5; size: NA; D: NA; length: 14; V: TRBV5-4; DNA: TGTGCCAGCAGCCTCGGACAGAACCAAGAGACCCAGTACTTC; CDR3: CASSLGQNQETQYF
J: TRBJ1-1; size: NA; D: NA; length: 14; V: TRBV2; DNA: TGTGCCAGCAGTGAGAGACTCATGAACACTGAAGCTTTCTTT; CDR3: CASSERLMNTEAFF
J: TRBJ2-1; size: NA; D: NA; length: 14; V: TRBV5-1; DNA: TGCGCCAGCAGCTTGGGAACCTCCTACAATGAGCAGTTCTTC; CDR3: CASSLGTSYNEQFF
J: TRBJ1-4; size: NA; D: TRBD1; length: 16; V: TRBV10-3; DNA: TGTGCCATCAGTGAAGGGGGTGGACAGGGGATTGAAAAACTGTTTTTT; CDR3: CAISEGGGQGIEKLFF
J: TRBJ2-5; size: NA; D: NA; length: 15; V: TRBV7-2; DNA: TGTGCCAGCAGCTTAGTTTATAGCAGGCAAGAGACCCAGTACTTC; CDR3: CASSLVYSRQETQYF
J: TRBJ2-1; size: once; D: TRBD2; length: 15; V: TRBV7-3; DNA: TGTGCCAGCAGCGCGACGAGCGGGACCTACAATGAGCAGTTCTTC; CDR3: CASSATSGTYNEQFF
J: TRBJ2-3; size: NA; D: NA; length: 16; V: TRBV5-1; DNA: TGCGCCAGCAGCTTGATGTTTCAGGGGGGGACAGATACGCAGTATTTT; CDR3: CASSLMFQGGTDTQYF
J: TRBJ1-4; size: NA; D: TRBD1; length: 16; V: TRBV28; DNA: TGTGCCAGCAGGCATTCCACAGGGGCCGTTAATGAAAAACTGTTTTTT; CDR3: CASRHSTGAVNEKLFF
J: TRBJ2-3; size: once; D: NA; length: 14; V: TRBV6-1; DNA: TGTGCCAGCAGTGCCCGGACCCGCACAGATACGCAGTATTTT; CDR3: CASSARTRTDTQYF
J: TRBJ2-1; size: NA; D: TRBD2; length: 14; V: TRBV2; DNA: TGTGCCACCCCGGGGGGTAGCGGGACGGTTGAGCAGTTCTTC; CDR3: CATPGGSGTVEQFF
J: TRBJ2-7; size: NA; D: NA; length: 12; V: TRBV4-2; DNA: TGTGCCAGCAGCCAAGATCCCCACGAGCAGTACTTC; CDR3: CASSQDPHEQYF
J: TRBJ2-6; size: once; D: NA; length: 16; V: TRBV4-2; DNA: TGTGCCAGCAGCCAAGGACAGATCTCTGGGGCCAACGTCCTGACTTTC; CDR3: CASSQGQISGANVLTF
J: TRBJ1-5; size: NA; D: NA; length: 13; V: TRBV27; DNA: TGTGCCAGCAGTTACCAGGGTAATCAGCCCCAGCATTTT; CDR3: CASSYQGNQPQHF
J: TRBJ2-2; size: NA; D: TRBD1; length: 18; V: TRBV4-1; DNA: TGCGCCAGCAGCCAAGATGAAGGGGGACAGGGCGTGGCCGGGGAGCTGTTTTTT; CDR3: CASSQDEGGQGVAGELFF
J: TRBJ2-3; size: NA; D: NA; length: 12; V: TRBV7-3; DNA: TGTGCCAGCAGCTTAGGGACGGATACGCAGTATTTT; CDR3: CASSLGTDTQYF
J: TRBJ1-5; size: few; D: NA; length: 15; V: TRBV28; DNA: TGTGCCAGCAGTTTAGCAGGTCTCGGTAATCAGCCCCAGCATTTT; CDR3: CASSLAGLGNQPQHF
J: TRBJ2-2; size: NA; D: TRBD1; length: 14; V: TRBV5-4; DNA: TGTGCCAGCAGCTTAGACAGGGTAGCCGGGGAGCTGTTTTTT; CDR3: CASSLDRVAGELFF